This is a list of T cell receptor beta chains from one sample in a study of blood T cell repertoires in COVID-19. Only in-frame clones appear in the TCRdb table, and some are missing; sequencing was by immunoSEQ multiplex PCR. The sample has under 300,000 clones, about 88% seen once; the top ten hold 5.5% to 7.5%. Sequencing was done on a sample of peripheral blood. These receptors came from a woman between 65 and 79 years old with active or convalescent COVID-19. Each CDR3 is given with its conserved first and last residue. D genes are given only for firm matches. Clone size is stated in some rows and not others, as once, few, many or a class when expanded.

>TRBV4-3|-|few|TRBJ1-6|15
TGCGCCAGCAGCGGGCCACCCGAGTATAATTCACCCCTCCACTTT
CASSGPPEYNSPLHF
>TRBV7-9|TRBD2|-|TRBJ2-1|19
TGTGCCAGCAGCTTAGTTAGCGGGGGTCCCCGTACCTCCTACAATGAGCAGTTCTTC
CASSLVSGGPRTSYNEQFF
>TRBV11-2|-|-|TRBJ1-4|12
TGTGCCAGCAGCTTAGTTCGGGAAAAACTGTTTTTT
CASSLVREKLFF
>TRBV5-1|-|-|TRBJ1-1|13
TGCGCCAGCAGCTGGACAGCTAACACTGAAGCTTTCTTT
CASSWTANTEAFF
>TRBV18|TRBD1|once|TRBJ1-6|15
TGTGCCAGCTCACCATTAGACAGGGAGGATTCACCCCTCCACTTT
CASSPLDREDSPLHF
>TRBV4-1|TRBD1|-|TRBJ1-2|16
TGCGCCAGCAGCCAAGGACAAGGGGACAGGAACTATGGCTACACCTTC
CASSQGQGDRNYGYTF
>TRBV5-1|-|-|TRBJ2-3|15
TGCGCCAGCAGCTTGGGACAGACGCCCAGGGATACGCAGTATTTT
CASSLGQTPRDTQYF
>TRBV15|-|-|TRBJ1-5|14
TGTGCCACCAGCAGAGTCAGGGATGATCGGGCCCAGCATTTT
CATSRVRDDRAQHF
>TRBV6-6|TRBD1|-|TRBJ1-5|16
TGTGCCAGCAGTTCCAAGACAGGGGTGGGGGATCAGCCCCAGCATTTT
CASSSKTGVGDQPQHF
>TRBV9|-|few|TRBJ2-7|13
TGTGCCAGCAGCGTAGCTCTGGCAGACGAGCAGTACTTC
CASSVALADEQYF
>TRBV6-6|-|-|TRBJ1-2|13
TGTGCCAGCAGTTCCACTGGACTCTATGGCTACACCTTC
CASSSTGLYGYTF
>TRBV19|-|-|TRBJ1-4|13
TGTGCCACCGGACAAGCAACTAATGAAAAACTGTTTTTT
CATGQATNEKLFF